The 26 T cell receptor beta chains below all came from one sample that was sequenced in a study of beta chain features in type 1 diabetes. Their cognate antigens are unknown. Investigators reverse transcribed all isolated RNA, so they sequenced expressed TCRB transcripts. Repertoires were generated with immunoSEQ multiplex PCR, while TCRdb's copy carries only in-frame clones and drops some. The sample has roughly 220,000 clones; 15% to 20% are singletons. Findings and limits, study-wide: Within each of all four CD4+ subsets, Type 1 diabetes patients had TCRB CDR3s that were moderately but significantly shorter.

Specimen: naive CD4+ T cells from blood. The receptors were gathered from a man aged 30-40 years with type 1 diabetes.

The chain is built from TRBV29-1 and TRBJ1-5; no clear D. This CDR3 comprises 12 residues. From germline, CDR1 is SQVTM and CDR2 ANQGSEA. The V end lost 7 bases, the J end lost 1 base, and 8 bases lay between the germline ends. CDR3 protein: CSAGESNQPQHF. The CDR3 DNA is TGCAGCGCAGGAGAGAGCAATCAGCCCCAGCATTTT.

This rearrangement joins TRBV2 to TRBJ2-3, with D maybe TRBD1 (6 bases). Deletions cut 4 bases from V and 0 bases from J, with 8 bases between. This CDR3 is 14 amino acids long. CDR1 SNHLY and CDR2 FYNNEI come from the germline V gene. For the CDR3, the DNA is TGTGCCAGCAGTGCGCAGGGGAGCACAGATACGCAGTATTTT. Translation: CASSAQGSTDTQYF.

The chain recombines TRBV4-1 with TRBJ2-1; D is uncertain. V was clipped by 2 bases and J by 9 bases, with 8 bases between them. This CDR3 region has 12 residues. The germline V gene encodes CDR1 MGHRA and CDR2 YSYEKL. CDR3 region: CASSQQVGEQFF. The DNA for the CDR3 is TGCGCCAGCAGCCAACAGGTTGGTGAGCAGTTCTTC.

This clone was seen more than once but under ten times. This chain connects TRBV29-1 to TRBJ1-1; 8 bases align to TRBD1. Germline V gene sequence: CDR1 SQVTM, CDR2 ANQGSEA. Trimming cost V 4 bases and J 10 bases; bases outside gene matches: 5. This CDR3 has 11 amino acids. The CDR3 DNA reads as TGCAGCGTTGCTCGCGACAGGGGAGCTTTCTTT. Translating it yields CSVARDRGAFF.

This clone has more than one count but fewer than ten. This sequence joins TRBV25-1 and TRBJ2-1, with 7 bases fitting TRBD2. There are 13 residues in the CDR3. In germline, CDR1 is MGHDK, CDR2 SYGVNS. V was clipped by 3 bases and J by 16 bases; unmatched bases: 12. CDR3 amino acids: CASSEAGTTSLFF. DNA for the CDR3: TGTGCCAGCAGTGAGGCCGGGACTACCAGCTTATTCTTC.

The chain links TRBV15 to TRBJ1-1; possible D gene TRBD1, 6 bases. Per germline, CDR1 LNHNV and CDR2 YYDKDF (reference sequence). The V end was cut by 7 bases, the J end by 10 bases, with 22 bases between. The CDR3 is 14 residues long. For the CDR3, the DNA is TGTGCCACCACCTTCGGACAGCTTTCGCCCCGAGCTTTCTTT. It yields the protein CATTFGQLSPRAFF.

This clone came up a few times. J is TRBJ1-3 and V is TRBV7-2; D remains unclear. Germline V gives CDR1 SGHTA, CDR2 FQGNSA. Deletions cut 0 bases from V and 0 bases from J, with 9 bases between. This CDR3 has 16 residues. The CDR3 bases are TGTGCCAGCAGCTTAGCGTCGGTTCCCTCTGGAAACACCATATATTTT. This encodes CASSLASVPSGNTIYF.

This clone was seen a handful of times. This sequence joins TRBV4-1 and TRBJ2-3; TRBD2 matches at 11 bases. Germline CDR1 reads MGHRA; CDR2 reads YSYEKL. Trimming took 4 bases from V and 0 from J; bases not matched to a gene: 0. CDR3 length equals 15 residues. CDR3 coding DNA: TGCGCCAGCAGCCCTAGCGGGAGGAGCACAGATACGCAGTATTTT. Translated, it gives CASSPSGRSTDTQYF.

This chain uses TRBV23-1 with TRBJ2-7; 10 bases line up with TRBD1. TRBV23-1 is labeled an ORF, and its function is uncertain. This CDR3 has 16 residues. Unmatched junction bases numbered 8, after V lost 3 bases and J lost 3 bases. CDR3 sequence reads: CASSQPGTGAYYEQYF. The CDR3 nucleotides are TGCGCCAGCAGTCAGCCCGGGACAGGGGCTTACTACGAGCAGTACTTC.

V usage is TRBV5-1 and J usage is TRBJ1-1; 7 bases line up with TRBD1. Germline CDR1 and CDR2: SGHRS and YFSETQ. This CDR3 contains 14 residues. The junction had 7 bases not matched to a gene; V was cut back by 4 bases and J by 4 bases. The CDR3: CASSGPQGSTEAFF. CDR3 DNA sequence: TGCGCCAGCAGCGGCCCACAGGGGAGCACTGAAGCTTTCTTT. Together with reference TRBV5-1 and TRBJ1-1, the CDR3 gives the full variable domain: KAGVTQTPRYLIKTRGQQVTLSCSPISGHRSVSWYQQTPGQGLQFLFEYFSETQRNKGNFPGRFSGRQFSNSRSEMNVSTLELGDSALYLCASSGPQGSTEAFFGQGTRLTVV.

The chain carries TRBV10-3 and TRBJ2-5; TRBD1 aligns across 8 bases. The CDR3 covers 15 residues. Trimming at V came to 2 bases and at J to 4 bases, leaving 6 bases not matched to a gene. Per the germline V gene, CDR1 is ENHRY and CDR2 is SYGVKD. CDR3 region: CAISEAGTGGETQYF. The CDR3 DNA is TGTGCCATCAGTGAGGCAGGGACAGGAGGAGAGACCCAGTACTTC.

V is TRBV7-9 and J is TRBJ1-1; D is undetermined. V dropped 2 bases and J dropped 2 bases, with 9 bases sitting between them. Germline CDR1 and CDR2: SEHNR and FQNEAQ (reference sequence). This CDR3 is built from 14 residues. Here the CDR3 DNA reads TGTGCCAGCAGCTTAATGGGCCTTAACACTGAAGCTTTCTTT. This encodes CASSLMGLNTEAFF.

V usage is TRBV9 and J usage is TRBJ2-2; 10 bases agree with TRBD2. Trimming took 4 bases from V and 1 from J; bases not matched to a gene: 7. The CDR3 covers 17 residues. Germline V gene sequence: CDR1 SGDLS, CDR2 YYNGEE. For the CDR3, the DNA is TGTGCCAGCAGCTCAACTTGGACTAGCGGGAACACCGGGGAGCTGTTTTTT. This gives the protein CASSSTWTSGNTGELFF.

This clone was observed a few times. The rearrangement uses TRBV18 and TRBJ2-3; D may be TRBD2 (5 bases). Trimming shortened V by 3 bases and J by 2 bases, and 9 bases separated the two germline ends. The CDR3 runs 14 residues. Germline lookup yields CDR1 KGHSH and CDR2 LQKENI. The CDR3 spells CASSPRRATDTQYF. CDR3 nucleotides: TGTGCCAGCTCACCCCGGCGGGCCACAGATACGCAGTATTTT.

This chain joins TRBV9 and TRBJ2-1; TRBD2 agrees at 8 bases. The CDR3 runs to 15 residues. V trimming: 5 bases; J trimming: 6 bases; junction bases outside the gene matches: 10. Germline V gene data show CDR1 as SGDLS and CDR2 as YYNGEE. CDR3 sequence: CASRATGLEFNEQFF. In DNA form, the CDR3 reads TGTGCCAGCAGGGCCACGGGACTAGAGTTCAATGAGCAGTTCTTC.

In this sample, this clone turned up a few times. The chain couples TRBV29-1 to TRBJ1-1; D call uncertain. The germline V gene encodes CDR1 SQVTM and CDR2 ANQGSEA. The CDR3 spans 14 residues. Trimming left V 1 base short and J 3 bases short, with 12 bases between. The CDR3 bases are TGCAGCGTTGAAGCGCGGGCATGGGACACTGAAGCTTTCTTT. Encoded protein: CSVEARAWDTEAFF.

In DNA form, the CDR3 reads TGTGCCAGCAGCCGGGGCATGGGGGAGACCCAGTACTTC. Amino acids: CASSRGMGETQYF. J is TRBJ2-5 and V is TRBV7-2; the D call may be TRBD1 or TRBD2 (5 bases each). V lost 5 bases, J lost 5 bases, and 12 bases lay in between. The length of the CDR3 is 13 residues. Germline CDR1 and CDR2: SGHTA and FQGNSA. The whole variable domain, filled in from reference TRBV7-2 and TRBJ2-5, reads GAGVSQSPSNKVTEKGKDVELRCDPISGHTALYWYRQSLGQGLEFLIYFQGNSAPDKSGLPSDRFSAERTGGSVSTLTIQRTQQEDSAVYLCASSRGMGETQYFGPGTRLLVL.

The V call is TRBV13, the J call TRBJ2-7; D remains unclear. This CDR3 is 13 amino acids long. CDR1 and CDR2 from the germline V gene are PRHDT and FYEKMQ (reference sequence). V was shortened by 5 bases and J by 2 bases, with 10 bases between the two germline ends. CDR3: CASSPRVPYEQYF. The CDR3 nucleotides are TGTGCCAGCAGCCCCCGTGTCCCCTACGAGCAGTACTTC.

The chain is built from TRBV30 and TRBJ1-1, with D maybe TRBD1 (5 bases). This CDR3 comprises 12 residues. The V end lost 6 bases, the J end lost 6 bases, and 14 bases lay between the germline ends. Germline V CDR1 and CDR2: GTSNPN, SVGIG (reference sequence). The CDR3 nucleotides read TGTGCCTGCGGGGGGGTGAAAGCTGAAGCTTTCTTT. Its translation is CACGGVKAEAFF.

The CDR3 DNA is TGTGCCAGCAGCCCGCGACAGGGGGCGGTTGAGCAGTACTTC. It specifies CASSPRQGAVEQYF. The chain combines TRBV7-2 with TRBJ2-7; 10 bases fit TRBD1. Trimming at V came to 5 bases and at J to 7 bases, leaving 8 bases not matched to a gene. The CDR3 loop spans 14 amino acids. Germline CDR1 reads SGHTA; CDR2 reads FQGNSA.

In its sample, this clone was seen a few times. This chain uses TRBV9 with TRBJ2-3, with D tentatively TRBD1 (6 bases). V lost 3 bases and J 0 bases, leaving 17 bases between the germline ends. Germline CDR1 SGDLS, CDR2 YYNGEE. This CDR3 has 17 residues. The CDR3 DNA reads as TGTGCCAGCAGCGCCCCAGGGGACATTACTAGCACAGATACGCAGTATTTT. It specifies CASSAPGDITSTDTQYF.

The count of this clone is one. The rearrangement uses TRBV9 and TRBJ2-2, with D possibly being TRBD2 (6 bases). The CDR3 consists of 15 residues. Trimming shortened V by 4 bases and J by 1 base, and 11 bases separated the two germline ends. Germline CDR1 is SGDLS and CDR2 is YYNGEE. The CDR3 spells CASSPGSGNTGELFF. As DNA, the CDR3 is TGTGCCAGCAGCCCAGGTAGCGGGAACACCGGGGAGCTGTTTTTT. The whole variable domain, remainder taken from reference TRBV9 and TRBJ2-2, is DSGVTQTPKHLITATGQRVTLRCSPRSGDLSVYWYQQSLDQGLQFLIQYYNGEERAKGNILERFSAQQFPDLHSELNLSSLELGDSALYFCASSPGSGNTGELFFGEGSRLTVL.

The chain carries TRBV28 and TRBJ2-3; unclear D gene. CDR1 and CDR2 from the germline V gene are MDHEN and SYDVKM. The germline V and J ends were trimmed by 7 bases and 1 base, with 15 bases remaining between them. The CDR3 extends over 15 amino acids. The CDR3 spells CASILSPVRTDTQYF. In nucleotides, the CDR3 is TGTGCCAGCATTCTCTCCCCAGTCCGCACAGATACGCAGTATTTT.

The CDR3 sequence: CASQLDSNYGYTF. CDR3 coding DNA: TGTGCCAGCCAGCTTGACAGTAACTATGGCTACACCTTC. V and J are TRBV6-5 and TRBJ1-2; D possibly corresponds to TRBD1 (5 bases). V was shortened by 8 bases and J by 1 base, with 11 bases between the two germline ends. CDR3 size: 13 residues. Germline CDR1 and CDR2: MNHEY and SVGAGI.

This clone was found a few times. The chain joins TRBV29-1 to TRBJ1-2; a weak D match, TRBD1 (6 bases). Between the trimmed V and J ends, which lost 6 bases and 2 bases, there was a span of 13 bases. This CDR3 is built from 13 residues. Germline V gives CDR1 SQVTM, CDR2 ANQGSEA. The CDR3 DNA follows: TGCAGCGTGACGACAGGCTCAAACTATGGCTACACCTTC. It yields the protein CSVTTGSNYGYTF.

A few counts support this clone. The chain carries TRBV30 and TRBJ2-1, with TRBD2 matching 8 bases. Germline V gene sequence: CDR1 GTSNPN, CDR2 SVGIG (reference sequence). Trimming removed 4 bases from V and 4 bases from J; junction bases left unmatched: 6. The CDR3 is 14 amino acids. The CDR3 loop is CAWNPGLEYNEQFF. CDR3 sequence (DNA): TGTGCCTGGAACCCGGGACTAGAGTACAATGAGCAGTTCTTC.